This TCR beta chain was sequenced for a study of blood T cells in healthy people across ages. Whole-study results and caveats: Naive T cell percentage and TCR beta diversity correlated strongly.

Together with a sample-barcoded 5' primer, a J-beta primer mix was included in a second PCR lasting about 6 to 11 cycles. MiXCR, run by TCRdb on the 5' RACE reads, gives a single entry per CDR3 protein. Seen here are roughly 1,700,000 distinct CDR3 sequences, roughly 30% observed once, and the top ten hold approximately 7.7%. The germline V and J ends were trimmed by 0 bases and 3 bases, with 9 bases remaining between them. CDR1 SGHKS and CDR2 YYEKEE come from the germline V gene (reference sequence). This CDR3 comprises 14 residues. This clonotype came up a few times. Its antigen is unidentified. The sequence was obtained from a woman under 40 in good health. V gene TRBV5-5 combines with J gene TRBJ1-2, with D possibly matching TRBD1 (5 bases). Sequencing was carried out using blood. The CDR3 DNA follows: TGTGCCAGCAGCTTGGGAGCGGGGGACTATGGCTACACCTTC. Protein: CASSLGAGDYGYTF.